Following are 8 T cell receptor beta chains from one sample sequenced in a study of T cells after yellow fever vaccination. In TCRdb, the 5' RACE reads were re-called with MiXCR into one record per CDR3 protein. The sample includes roughly 400,000 distinct CDR3 sequences, around a sixth of them seen just once. Specimen: PBMCs, collected before the yellow fever booster vaccination. The receptors originated from a man between 18 and 29 years old who received the YFV17D yellow fever vaccine.

V usage is TRBV12-3 or TRBV12-4 and J usage is TRBJ1-2, with 8 bases matching TRBD1. Trimming took 8 bases from V and 0 from J; bases not matched to a gene: 5. This CDR3 spans 14 amino acids. The CDR3: CASLGTGANYGYTF. As DNA, the CDR3 is TGTGCCAGCCTTGGGACAGGAGCTAACTATGGCTACACCTTC.

The count of this clonotype is one. The V gene is TRBV24-1, the J gene TRBJ1-6; a weak D match, TRBD1 (5 bases). The V gene's germline CDR1 is KGHDR and CDR2 SFDVKD. The length of the CDR3 is 15 residues. Trimming took 4 bases from V and 5 from J, leaving 11 bases between them. CDR3: CATSDRQRNNSPLHF. DNA of the CDR3: TGTGCCACCAGTGACCGACAGCGAAATAATTCACCCCTCCACTTT.

This clonotype occurred many times. This chain links TRBV13 with TRBJ2-1, with D unresolved. With 6 bases removed from V and 10 bases from J, the gap between germline ends came to 25 bases. The germline V gene has CDR1 PRHDT and CDR2 FYEKMQ (reference sequence). This CDR3 has 16 residues. The CDR3 reads CASSFQGGSSLVEQFF. Written as DNA, the CDR3 is TGTGCCAGCAGTTTCCAAGGTGGCAGCTCCTTAGTAGAGCAGTTCTTC. Together with reference TRBV13 and TRBJ2-1, the CDR3 gives the full variable domain: AAGVIQSPRHLIKEKRETATLKCYPIPRHDTVYWYQQGPGQDPQFLISFYEKMQSDKGSIPDRFSAQQFSDYHSELNMSSLELGDSALYFCASSFQGGSSLVEQFFGPGTRLTVL.

This clonotype was seen many times. This chain joins TRBV20-1 and TRBJ2-7; 11 nucleotides line up with TRBD2. With V trimmed by 8 bases and J by 7 bases, 16 bases remained unmatched. The CDR3 covers 15 residues. The germline CDR1 and CDR2 sequences are DFQATT and SNEGSKA (reference sequence). CDR3 nucleotides: TGCAGTACCCCAGCCCCCCTAGCGGGGGGAGAGGAGCAGTACTTC. Translation gives CSTPAPLAGGEEQYF.

Only one count was recorded for this clonotype. The V and J genes are TRBV12-3 or TRBV12-4 and TRBJ1-5; no clear D gene. V was shortened by 7 bases and J by 0 bases, with 16 bases between the two germline ends. CDR3 length: 16 amino acids. Written as DNA, the CDR3 is TGTGCCAGCAACAAAGACGGTAGATCTAGCAATCAGCCCCAGCATTTT. Its translation: CASNKDGRSSNQPQHF.

This sequence joins TRBV7-2 and TRBJ2-1, with D tentatively TRBD1 (6 bases). This CDR3 spans 15 amino acids. Trimming removed 3 bases at V and 2 bases at J, with 11 bases between. Germline CDR1 reads SGHTA; CDR2 reads FQGNSA. CDR3: CASSFTAGAYNEQFF. For the CDR3, the DNA is TGTGCCAGCAGCTTTACCGCAGGGGCCTACAATGAGCAGTTCTTC.

This clonotype was observed a few times. The chain combines TRBV6-5 with TRBJ1-1; unclear D gene. Trimming stripped 2 bases from V and 0 bases from J, with 13 bases between. Germline-derived CDR1 and CDR2 are MNHEY and SVGAGI. The CDR3 length is 16 residues. CDR3 in amino acids: CASSYGNPSLNTEAFF. CDR3 DNA: TGTGCCAGCAGTTACGGGAATCCCTCTTTGAACACTGAAGCTTTCTTT.

The chain joins TRBV7-2 to TRBJ1-3; no reliable D call. Germline CDR1 SGHTA, CDR2 FQGNSA. The CDR3 loop spans 14 amino acids. V lost 1 base to trimming and J lost 2 bases, with 6 bases between them. The CDR3 protein is CASSLGRPGNTIYF. DNA for the CDR3: TGTGCCAGCAGCTTAGGGAGGCCTGGAAACACCATATATTTT.